These 3 T cell receptor beta chains came from one sample sequenced in a study of cytomegalovirus exposure and HLA in healthy donors. Amplification used 60 Vbeta primers and 13 Jbeta primers. Profiled with immunoSEQ multiplex PCR; TCRdb holds only in-frame clones, not every one. Of around 68,000 clones in the sample, roughly four fifths are singletons; the top ten hold 7% to 9.5%. The sample comprised PBMCs. The origin of the receptors is a woman in her 30s in good health and CMV-seropositive.

CDR3 DNA: TGTGCCACCAGCAAGAGGGACATAACCAATCAGCCCCAGCATTTT. Translated: CATSKRDITNQPQHF. The V and J genes are TRBV15 and TRBJ1-5; a possible D gene is TRBD1 (6 bases). Germline V lookup: CDR1 LNHNV, CDR2 YYDKDF (reference sequence). The CDR3 runs to 15 residues. V was pared by 4 bases and J by 3 bases, with 13 bases between.

This chain joins TRBV28 and TRBJ2-1; D not resolved. Germline loops: CDR1 MDHEN, CDR2 SYDVKM. The V end lost 2 bases, the J end lost 7 bases, and 12 bases lay between the germline ends. The CDR3 has 14 amino acids. CDR3 sequence reads: CASSLRPYGNEQFF. CDR3 DNA: TGTGCCAGCAGTTTAAGACCTTACGGGAATGAGCAGTTCTTC.

The chain joins TRBV27 to TRBJ1-5, with TRBD1 as a possible D gene (5 bases). This CDR3 contains 13 residues. Germline CDR1 and CDR2: MNHEY and SMNVEV (reference sequence). The ends were cut back, 5 bases at V and 9 bases at J, with 14 bases in the middle. The CDR3 bases are TGTGCCAGCAGTCCCAGGGATTTGAGGCCCCAGCATTTT. Amino acid sequence: CASSPRDLRPQHF.